This is a list of T cell receptor beta chains from one sample in a study of blood T cell repertoires in COVID-19. Profiling relied on immunoSEQ multiplex PCR, and the TCRdb table lists in-frame clones only, not all of them. The sample lists 20,000 to 25,000 clones; around three quarters were seen once. The sequencing sample was made of peripheral blood. Every receptor here comes from a man aged 55 to 70 with active COVID-19. Both conserved end residues are part of each CDR3. Fields, in order: CDR3 length, D gene, V gene, clone size, J gene, CDR3 protein, CDR3 DNA. The D gene is left open where the match is weak. Clone size, where shown, is once, few, many, or a class for clones that have expanded.

cdr3_length: 15; d_call: .; v_call: TRBV6-1; clone_size: .; j_call: TRBJ2-2; cdr3_aa: CASSEAAVTTGELFF; cdr3_nt: TGTGCCAGCAGTGAAGCGGCAGTTACCACCGGGGAGCTGTTTTTT
cdr3_length: 13; d_call: .; v_call: TRBV7-2; clone_size: .; j_call: TRBJ1-1; cdr3_aa: CASSLGANTEAFF; cdr3_nt: TGTGCCAGCAGCTTGGGGGCGAACACTGAAGCTTTCTTT
cdr3_length: 13; d_call: .; v_call: TRBV28; clone_size: .; j_call: TRBJ2-5; cdr3_aa: CASSLRGPKTQYF; cdr3_nt: TGTGCCAGCAGCCTCCGGGGTCCGAAGACCCAGTACTTC
cdr3_length: 14; d_call: TRBD2; v_call: TRBV9; clone_size: .; j_call: TRBJ2-1; cdr3_aa: CASSTGTSGNEQFF; cdr3_nt: TGTGCCAGCAGCACCGGGACTAGCGGCAATGAGCAGTTCTTC
cdr3_length: 14; d_call: .; v_call: TRBV6-5; clone_size: once; j_call: TRBJ2-1; cdr3_aa: CASSLQERSHEQFF; cdr3_nt: TGTGCCAGTAGCCTACAGGAACGGTCCCATGAGCAGTTCTTC
cdr3_length: 15; d_call: .; v_call: TRBV19; clone_size: .; j_call: TRBJ2-3; cdr3_aa: CASTKVAGPTDTQYF; cdr3_nt: TGTGCCAGTACCAAGGTGGCGGGGCCCACAGATACGCAGTATTTT
cdr3_length: 14; d_call: TRBD1; v_call: TRBV28; clone_size: .; j_call: TRBJ1-5; cdr3_aa: CASSLDRAGQPQHF; cdr3_nt: TGTGCCAGCAGCCTCGACAGGGCGGGGCAGCCCCAGCATTTT
cdr3_length: 15; d_call: TRBD1; v_call: TRBV5-1; clone_size: .; j_call: TRBJ1-1; cdr3_aa: CASSSGQGMSAEAFF; cdr3_nt: TGCGCCAGCAGCTCGGGACAGGGGATGTCTGCTGAAGCTTTCTTT
cdr3_length: 12; d_call: .; v_call: TRBV29-1; clone_size: .; j_call: TRBJ2-5; cdr3_aa: CSVDRFQETQYF; cdr3_nt: TGCAGCGTTGATCGTTTCCAAGAGACCCAGTACTTC
cdr3_length: 17; d_call: TRBD1; v_call: TRBV6-2/TRBV6-3; clone_size: .; j_call: TRBJ1-2; cdr3_aa: CASSRSSDRATNYGYTF; cdr3_nt: TGTGCCAGCAGCCGCTCTTCCGACAGGGCGACTAACTATGGCTACACCTTC
cdr3_length: 13; d_call: .; v_call: TRBV7-9; clone_size: .; j_call: TRBJ2-1; cdr3_aa: CASSLDSYGEQFF; cdr3_nt: TGTGCCAGCAGCCTGGACAGTTATGGCGAGCAGTTCTTC
cdr3_length: 19; d_call: TRBD2; v_call: TRBV18; clone_size: .; j_call: TRBJ2-1; cdr3_aa: CASSPAGLAGGTVYNEQFF; cdr3_nt: TGTGCCAGCTCACCGGCCGGACTAGCGGGAGGCACCGTTTACAATGAGCAGTTCTTC
cdr3_length: 12; d_call: .; v_call: TRBV10-3; clone_size: .; j_call: TRBJ2-1; cdr3_aa: CAISQTSDEQFF; cdr3_nt: TGTGCCATCAGTCAGACTAGTGATGAGCAGTTCTTC
cdr3_length: 18; d_call: .; v_call: TRBV24-1; clone_size: .; j_call: TRBJ2-6; cdr3_aa: CATSVGPSRGYGANVLTF; cdr3_nt: TGTGCCACCAGTGTGGGGCCTTCAAGGGGATATGGGGCCAACGTCCTGACTTTC
cdr3_length: 16; d_call: .; v_call: TRBV11-1; clone_size: .; j_call: TRBJ2-3; cdr3_aa: CASNPRRSGSTDTQYF; cdr3_nt: TGTGCCAGCAACCCCCGTAGGTCCGGGTCCACAGATACGCAGTATTTT
cdr3_length: 11; d_call: .; v_call: TRBV12-3/TRBV12-4; clone_size: .; j_call: TRBJ2-1; cdr3_aa: CASGRGRSTFF; cdr3_nt: TGTGCCAGCGGGAGGGGGAGGTCGACGTTCTTC
cdr3_length: 17; d_call: .; v_call: TRBV19; clone_size: .; j_call: TRBJ2-1; cdr3_aa: CASSQTKRRRPYNEQFF; cdr3_nt: TGTGCCAGTAGTCAAACAAAGCGCCGGAGGCCCTACAATGAGCAGTTCTTC
cdr3_length: 14; d_call: .; v_call: TRBV7-8; clone_size: once; j_call: TRBJ2-7; cdr3_aa: CASSLGTLSYEQYF; cdr3_nt: TGTGCCAGCAGCTTGGGGACTCTCTCCTACGAGCAGTACTTC
cdr3_length: 14; d_call: TRBD1; v_call: TRBV6-2/TRBV6-3; clone_size: .; j_call: TRBJ1-2; cdr3_aa: CASSYWDRSYGYTF; cdr3_nt: TGTGCCAGCAGTTACTGGGACAGATCCTATGGCTACACCTTC
cdr3_length: 15; d_call: .; v_call: TRBV19; clone_size: .; j_call: TRBJ2-5; cdr3_aa: CASSDPGRELETQYF; cdr3_nt: TGTGCCAGTAGTGACCCGGGCAGGGAATTGGAGACCCAGTACTTC